This T cell receptor beta chain was obtained from a study of control samples from healthy donors and cancer patients. Data came from immunoSEQ multiplex PCR; TCRdb stores just in-frame clones and leaves some out. The sample shows some 130,000 clones, around nine tenths of them seen only once. Germline V lookup: CDR1 SGHRS, CDR2 YFSETQ. This CDR3 has 14 amino acids. Trimming removed 6 bases from V and 4 bases from J, with 17 bases in between. The source is a man aged 35-49 years in good health. This sequence joins TRBV5-1 and TRBJ2-7, with TRBD2 as a possible D gene (7 bases). Sequences were obtained from blood. In nucleotides, the CDR3 is TGCGCCAGCACCGAGGGAGGGGGGCCGTACGAGCAGTACTTC. Its translation: CASTEGGGPYEQYF.